The clone carrying this TCR beta chain was seen a few times. As for treatment: randomized to nivolumab then ipilimumab (arm A) or the reverse (arm B). Patients had received no earlier DNA-damaging chemotherapy. From thawed PBMCs, live CD3+CD8+ cells negative for CD19 and CD56 were sorted. There are 17 residues in the CDR3. The germline V gene has CDR1 MNHEY and CDR2 SMNVEV (reference sequence). Between the trimmed V and J ends, which lost 0 bases and 0 bases, there was a span of 12 bases. The entry originates in a study of sequential checkpoint blockade in melanoma. Study background: Randomization was 1:1 between first-line nivolumab→ipilimumab and ipilimumab→nivolumab. Both treatment sequences were followed by maintenance nivolumab.

TCRdb's copy holds only in-frame clones and misses some; the assay was immunoSEQ multiplex PCR. The profile shows about 10,000 clones, roughly 75% of them singletons. The chain is built from TRBV27 and TRBJ2-1; D possibly corresponds to TRBD2 (6 bases). Specimen: CD8+ T cells sorted from blood (inferred from file names), collected from a patient given nivolumab and ipilimumab in sequence. The receptor's source is a human donor with melanoma. The CDR3 here is CASSLSLGGVSYNEQFF. CDR3 DNA: TGTGCCAGCAGTTTATCCCTTGGCGGGGTCTCCTACAATGAGCAGTTCTTC.